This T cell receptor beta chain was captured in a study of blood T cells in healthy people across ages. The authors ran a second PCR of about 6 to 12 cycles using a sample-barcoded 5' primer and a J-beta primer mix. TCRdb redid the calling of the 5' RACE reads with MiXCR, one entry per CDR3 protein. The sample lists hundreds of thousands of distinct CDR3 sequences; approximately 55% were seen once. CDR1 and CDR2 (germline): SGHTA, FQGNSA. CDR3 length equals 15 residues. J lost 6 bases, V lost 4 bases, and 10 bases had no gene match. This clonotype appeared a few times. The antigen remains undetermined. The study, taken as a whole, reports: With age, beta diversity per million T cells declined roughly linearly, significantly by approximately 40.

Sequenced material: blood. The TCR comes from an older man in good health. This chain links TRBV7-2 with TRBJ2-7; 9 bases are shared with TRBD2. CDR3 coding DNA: TGTGCCAGCAGCTCCTTCGGACTAGCGCTCAGCGAGCAGTACTTC. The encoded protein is CASSSFGLALSEQYF.